The T cell receptor (beta chain) under discussion was sequenced for a study of cytomegalovirus exposure and HLA in healthy donors. Looking at the study overall: In a previous analysis, approximately 110 million unique TCR beta sequences were found from about 190 million T cells. Findings and caveats of the study: For most TCR sequences rarity was the rule, although some public TCRs occurred in many donors.

The donors comprised healthy bone marrow donors. Germline CDR1 SGHRS, CDR2 YFSETQ. V shed 3 bases and J 7 bases; nucleotides not matched to a gene: 3. The CDR3 covers 13 residues. A multiplex PCR was run with 60 Vbeta primers and 13 Jbeta primers. Profiling relied on immunoSEQ multiplex PCR, and the TCRdb table lists in-frame clones only, not all of them. This table holds over 90,000 clones, less than 85% found once. This clone was picked up one time. Its antigen remains unknown. The specimen was PBMCs. The rearrangement joins TRBV5-1 to TRBJ1-2; 10 bases fit TRBD1. The sequence derives from a man aged 40-55 years in good health and CMV-seronegative. This CDR3 is CASSWTGGRGYTF. In DNA, the CDR3 is TGCGCCAGCAGCTGGACAGGGGGACGTGGCTACACCTTC.